This passage covers 21 T cell receptor beta chains from one sample sequenced in a study of blood T cell repertoires in COVID-19. Here immunoSEQ multiplex PCR was the method, and the copy in TCRdb shows in-frame clones only, minus some. The table lists 150,000 to 200,000 clones, less than 90% of them singletons. Input material: peripheral blood. All receptors come from an older woman with COVID-19, enrolled during active disease.

The chain is built from TRBV2 and TRBJ2-7; no firm D call. This CDR3 region has 12 residues. CDR1 and CDR2 (germline): SNHLY, FYNNEI. V was clipped by 3 bases and J by 3 bases, with 6 bases between them. CDR3 coding DNA: TGTGCCAGCAGTGAGCGAGGCTACGAGCAGTACGTC. Amino acids: CASSERGYEQYV.

V usage is TRBV6-5 and J usage is TRBJ2-3, with 8 bases lining up with TRBD2. The J segment lost 4 bases and the V segment lost 4 bases, leaving 7 bases of the junction unmatched. In germline, CDR1 is MNHEY, CDR2 SVGAGI. The CDR3 is 15 amino acids. Written as DNA, the CDR3 is TGTGCCAGCAGTTCCCAGCGGGGGTCTGCAGATACGCAGTATTTT. Translation: CASSSQRGSADTQYF.

The chain uses TRBV5-1 and TRBJ1-1; 9 bases match TRBD1. This CDR3 has 16 amino acids. CDR1 SGHRS and CDR2 YFSETQ come from the germline V gene. V gave up 4 bases and J gave up 1 base; unmatched junction bases: 8. The CDR3 is CASSGSGTGKNTEAFF. CDR3 in DNA: TGCGCCAGCAGCGGATCCGGGACAGGGAAGAACACTGAAGCTTTCTTT.

The chain is built from TRBV6-5 and TRBJ1-4; D uncertain. The CDR3 extends over 16 amino acids. Looked up from germline, CDR1 is MNHEY and CDR2 is SVGAGI. V gave up 0 bases and J gave up 8 bases, with 16 bases separating them. In nucleotides, the CDR3 is TGTGCCAGCAGTTACTCGAGGCCCCCAAACGGAGAAAAACTGTTTTTT. Encoded protein: CASSYSRPPNGEKLFF.

The chain uses TRBV6-2 or TRBV6-3 and TRBJ1-2; D might be TRBD1 (6 bases). Germline assignment: CDR1 MNHEY and CDR2 SVGEGT. Trimming removed 0 bases from V and 7 bases from J, with 12 bases in between. This CDR3 region has 14 residues. DNA of the CDR3: TGTGCCAGCAGTTACTCCACTACAGGGACTGGCTACACCTTC. Protein product: CASSYSTTGTGYTF.

This chain uses TRBV4-1 with TRBJ2-2, with 7 positions matching TRBD1. Germline V gives CDR1 MGHRA, CDR2 YSYEKL. J was trimmed by 4 bases and V by 4 bases; bases with no gene match: 9. There are 16 residues in the CDR3. CDR3 coding DNA: TGCGCCAGCAGCCTACAGGGGAGTCCGGGCACCGGGGAGCTGTTTTTT. Translation gives CASSLQGSPGTGELFF.

This sequence joins TRBV2 and TRBJ2-3; D remains unclear. Germline lookup yields CDR1 SNHLY and CDR2 FYNNEI. The V and J ends lost 1 base and 2 bases respectively, with 4 bases between them. The CDR3 is made up of 13 amino acids. CDR3 coding DNA: TGTGCCAGCAGTGAAGACTTCACAGATACGCAGTATTTT. Its protein product is CASSEDFTDTQYF.

The V and J genes are TRBV30 and TRBJ2-2, with 7 bases lining up with TRBD1. CDR1 is GTSNPN, CDR2 SVGIG, per germline (reference sequence). The CDR3 runs to 14 residues. V shed 4 bases and J 6 bases; nucleotides not matched to a gene: 8. CDR3 sequence (DNA): TGTGCCTGGACCCAAGCGACAGGGCCCGGGGAGCTGTTTTTT. This encodes CAWTQATGPGELFF.

The chain couples TRBV19 to TRBJ2-1; D is possibly TRBD1 (5 bases). CDR1 LNHDA and CDR2 SQIVND come from the germline V gene (reference sequence). V was cut by 9 bases and J by 7 bases, with 16 bases left in between. The CDR3 extends over 13 amino acids. CDR3 loop: CASAQQEKNEQFF. For the CDR3, the DNA is TGTGCCAGCGCACAACAGGAAAAGAATGAGCAGTTCTTC.

The CDR3 nucleotides are TGTGCCAGCAGTCCTGAGGACAGGGTATCACCCCTCCACTTT. This gives the protein CASSPEDRVSPLHF. V and J are TRBV6-5 and TRBJ1-6; TRBD1 matches at 8 bases. The CDR3 spans 14 residues. Trimming at V came to 5 bases and at J to 10 bases, leaving 7 bases not matched to a gene. Germline CDR1 is MNHEY and CDR2 is SVGAGI.

The chain couples TRBV6-5 to TRBJ1-6, with TRBD1 identical over 7 bases. Germline assignment: CDR1 MNHEY and CDR2 SVGAGI. With 6 bases clipped from V and 8 bases from J, the junction kept 7 bases outside the gene matches. The CDR3 extends over 14 amino acids. CDR3 nucleotide sequence: TGTGCCAGCAGCCGAACAGGGGTTGATTCACCCCTCCACTTT. Encoded protein: CASSRTGVDSPLHF.

The chain combines TRBV18 with TRBJ1-6; 11 nucleotides match TRBD1. Germline values: CDR1 KGHSH, CDR2 LQKENI. This CDR3 spans 14 amino acids. The ends lost 6 bases at V and 8 bases at J; junction bases unmatched: 3. The CDR3 loop reads CASSSGQGDSPLHF. CDR3 in DNA: TGTGCCAGCTCTTCGGGACAGGGGGATTCACCCCTCCACTTT. Together with reference TRBV18 and TRBJ1-6, the CDR3 gives the full variable domain: NAGVMQNPRHLVRRRGQEARLRCSPMKGHSHVYWYRQLPEEGLKFMVYLQKENIIDESGMPKERFSAEFPKEGPSILRIQQVVRGDSAAYFCASSSGQGDSPLHFGNGTRLTVT.

V is TRBV28 and J is TRBJ1-5; 11 bases align to TRBD1. Germline CDR1 reads MDHEN; CDR2 reads SYDVKM. CDR3 length equals 18 residues. V lost 6 bases to trimming and J lost 6 bases; unmatched junction nucleotides: 16. CDR3 DNA: TGTGCCAGCAGCCCCGGGACAGGGGGAAGCATCCGTGGTCAGCCCCAGCATTTT. Its translation: CASSPGTGGSIRGQPQHF.

This rearrangement joins TRBV3-1 (or the pseudogene TRBV3-2) to TRBJ2-2, with 10 nucleotides matching TRBD2. This CDR3 region has 16 residues. V was pared by 4 bases and J by 7 bases, with 9 bases of the junction left unmatched. Germline values: CDR1 LGHDT, CDR2 YNNKEL (reference sequence). The CDR3 sequence is CASSLRLAGAGGELFF. CDR3 nucleotides: TGTGCCAGCAGCCTCCGCCTAGCGGGGGCCGGCGGGGAGCTGTTTTTT.

The chain joins TRBV6-5 to TRBJ2-1; unclear D gene. This CDR3 region has 13 residues. Trimming shortened V by 2 bases and J by 6 bases, and 8 bases separated the two germline ends. From germline, CDR1 is MNHEY and CDR2 SVGAGI. The CDR3 DNA reads TGTGCCAGCAGTTACATGTCTTCCAATGAGCAGTTCTTC. Translated: CASSYMSSNEQFF.

This chain links TRBV9 with TRBJ1-2; D is unclear. This CDR3 has 15 amino acids. Germline lookup yields CDR1 SGDLS and CDR2 YYNGEE. Trimming stripped 5 bases from V and 0 bases from J, with 14 bases between. CDR3 DNA: TGTGCCAGCAGGCCCGAGGATACCCCTAACTATGGCTACACCTTC. Its translation is CASRPEDTPNYGYTF.

This clone is a singleton in its sample. This chain joins TRBV15 and TRBJ1-5; D unresolved. Trimming took 5 bases from V and 5 from J, leaving 16 bases between them. The CDR3 has 15 amino acids. Looked up from germline, CDR1 is LNHNV and CDR2 is YYDKDF (reference sequence). The CDR3 sequence: CATSPDGVSDQPQHF. CDR3 coding DNA: TGTGCCACCAGCCCTGACGGGGTCTCCGATCAGCCCCAGCATTTT.

CDR3: CATQSKGVQGYTF. DNA of the CDR3: TGTGCCACTCAATCAAAGGGGGTACAAGGCTACACCTTC. The chain combines TRBV19 with TRBJ1-2; D may be TRBD1 (6 bases). Germline-derived CDR1 and CDR2 are LNHDA and SQIVND (reference sequence). V gave up 10 bases and J gave up 8 bases, with 20 bases separating them. The CDR3 has 13 residues.

The V gene is TRBV7-9, the J gene TRBJ2-7; D is possibly TRBD2 (6 bases). V dropped 5 bases and J dropped 0 bases, with 17 bases sitting between them. This CDR3 has 16 amino acids. Germline loops: CDR1 SEHNR, CDR2 FQNEAQ (reference sequence). The CDR3 is CASSPRSGLSSYEQYV. CDR3 nucleotide sequence: TGTGCCAGCAGCCCCAGGTCGGGACTCAGCTCCTACGAGCAGTACGTC.

This clone came up a few times. The rearrangement links TRBV9 to TRBJ2-1; 7 nucleotides match TRBD2. This CDR3 spans 15 amino acids. The V and J ends lost 4 bases and 3 bases, in that order; junction bases with no gene match: 7. Germline V gene lookup returns CDR1 SGDLS and CDR2 YYNGEE. This CDR3 is CASSLTGGGYNEQFF. The CDR3, as DNA: TGTGCCAGCAGCCTTACTGGGGGGGGCTACAATGAGCAGTTCTTC.

This chain connects TRBV5-1 to TRBJ2-7; D perhaps matches TRBD2 (6 bases). The ends were cut back, 0 bases at V and 3 bases at J, with 13 bases in the middle. CDR1 and CDR2 from the germline V gene are SGHRS and YFSETQ. This CDR3 is built from 15 residues. CDR3 coding DNA: TGCGCCAGCAGCTTGGATCCCCTGGGGGGCTACGAGCAGTACTTC. Its protein is CASSLDPLGGYEQYF.